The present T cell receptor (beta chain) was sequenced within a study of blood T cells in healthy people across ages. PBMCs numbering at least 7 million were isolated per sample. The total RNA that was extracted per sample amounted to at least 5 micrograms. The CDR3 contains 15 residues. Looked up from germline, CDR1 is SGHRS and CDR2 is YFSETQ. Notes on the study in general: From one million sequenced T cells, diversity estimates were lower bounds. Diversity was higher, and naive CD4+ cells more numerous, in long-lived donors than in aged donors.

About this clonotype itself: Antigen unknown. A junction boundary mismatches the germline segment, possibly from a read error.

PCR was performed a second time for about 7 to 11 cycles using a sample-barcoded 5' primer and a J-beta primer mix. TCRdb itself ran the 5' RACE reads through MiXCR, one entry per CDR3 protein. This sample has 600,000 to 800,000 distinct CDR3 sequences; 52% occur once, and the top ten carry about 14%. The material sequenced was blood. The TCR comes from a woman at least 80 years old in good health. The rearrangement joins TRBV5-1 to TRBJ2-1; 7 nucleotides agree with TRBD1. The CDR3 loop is CASSAILGQNNEQFF. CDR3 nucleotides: TGCGCCAGCAGCGCGATACTGGGACAGAACAATGAACAGTTCTTC.